The clone carrying this T cell receptor beta chain has just one count. The record originates from a study of blood T cell repertoires in COVID-19. Study context: Samples taken during acute and convalescent COVID-19 were collected in the United States, Italy and Spain.

V was pared by 3 bases and J by 0 bases, with 15 bases between. Germline CDR1 and CDR2: SGHDT and YYEEEE. The CDR3 length is 16 residues. Per the study methods: Amplification with reference gene primers provided the estimates of nucleated cell counts. The method was immunoSEQ multiplex PCR; TCRdb's version includes in-frame clones alone and lacks a portion of them. D and trimming were read from the DNA, whereas the V and J calls and clone size are those reported in that table. The top ten clones hold 6.3% of a sample with about 300,000 clones, more than 80% of them seen once. The chain employs TRBV5-6 and TRBJ1-1; unclear D gene. This sequence originates from a woman aged 50 to 60 with COVID-19, enrolled during active disease. Sequenced input: peripheral blood. The CDR3 protein is CASSSGRVNLNTEAFF. CDR3 nucleotides: TGTGCCAGCAGCTCGGGAAGGGTGAATTTGAACACTGAAGCTTTCTTT.